This T cell receptor (beta chain) was recovered during a study of cytomegalovirus exposure and HLA in healthy donors. Germline V gene data show CDR1 as SNHLY and CDR2 as FYNNEI. This CDR3 spans 16 amino acids. J lost 2 bases, V lost 9 bases, and 10 bases had no gene match. PCR was performed using 60 Vbeta and 13 Jbeta primers. Sequenced by immunoSEQ multiplex PCR; TCRdb stores in-frame clones only, minus some. The repertoire holds 100,000 to 150,000 clones, with over 75% as singletons. This sequence originates from a man between 18 and 35 years old in good health and CMV-seropositive. The V call is TRBV2, the J call TRBJ2-7; 13 bases agree with TRBD2. The sample taken for sequencing was PBMCs. CDR3 amino acids: CARGRYTSGRAYEQYF. In nucleotides, the CDR3 is TGTGCCAGAGGACGTTATACTAGCGGGAGGGCCTACGAGCAGTACTTC.